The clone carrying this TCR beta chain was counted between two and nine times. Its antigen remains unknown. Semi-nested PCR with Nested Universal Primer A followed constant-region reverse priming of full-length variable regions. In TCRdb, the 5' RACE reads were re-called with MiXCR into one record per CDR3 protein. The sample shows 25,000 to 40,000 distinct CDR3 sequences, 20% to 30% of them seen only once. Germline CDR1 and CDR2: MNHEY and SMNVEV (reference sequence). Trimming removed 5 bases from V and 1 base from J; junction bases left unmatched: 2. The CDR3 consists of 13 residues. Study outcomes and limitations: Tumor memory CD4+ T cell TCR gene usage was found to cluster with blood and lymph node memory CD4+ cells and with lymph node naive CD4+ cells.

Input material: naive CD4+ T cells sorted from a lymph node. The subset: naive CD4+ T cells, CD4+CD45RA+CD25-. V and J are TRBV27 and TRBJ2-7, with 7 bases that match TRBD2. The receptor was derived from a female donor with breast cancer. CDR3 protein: CASSQGLSYEQYF. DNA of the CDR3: TGTGCCAGCAGTCAGGGACTATCCTACGAGCAGTACTTC.